A single sample is the source of the 10 T cell receptor beta chains below, sequenced in a study of beta chain features in type 1 diabetes. As every portion of the isolated RNA was reverse transcribed, the sequencing read expressed TCRB transcripts. Measured with immunoSEQ multiplex PCR; TCRdb has only the in-frame clones, and not every one. The sample contains more than 300,000 clones, roughly 8% of which appear only once. The specimen was central memory CD4+ T cells from blood. Receptors originate from a young woman in good health.

Ten or more counts support this clone. The chain combines TRBV29-1 with TRBJ2-2, with D possibly TRBD2 on 6 matching bases. Germline V gene sequence: CDR1 SQVTM, CDR2 ANQGSEA. Trimming stripped 2 bases from V and 6 bases from J, with 16 bases between. This CDR3 contains 15 residues. CDR3 nucleotides: TGCAGCGTTGAATTGTTTGGCGGGATCTCCGGGGAGCTGTTTTTT. Translating it yields CSVELFGGISGELFF.

The chain uses TRBV25-1 and TRBJ1-3; 11 nucleotides match TRBD1. The CDR3 totals 17 residues. Germline V gene sequence: CDR1 MGHDK, CDR2 SYGVNS. J was trimmed by 0 bases and V by 5 bases; bases with no gene match: 6. For the CDR3, the DNA is TGTGCCAGCAGTAGGGTCGGACAGGGGGCCTCTGGAAACACCATATATTTT. This translates into CASSRVGQGASGNTIYF.

The rearrangement uses TRBV9 and TRBJ2-3, with a possible D match to TRBD2 (6 bases). Germline V CDR1 and CDR2: SGDLS, YYNGEE. The CDR3 totals 14 residues. Trimming took off 3 bases at V and 6 bases at J, with 14 bases between the two ends. In DNA, the CDR3 is TGTGCCAGCAGCGCTCAAGAGGGACTCGATACGCAGTATTTT. Protein product: CASSAQEGLDTQYF.

This clone has only a few counts. The chain combines TRBV6-6 with TRBJ2-7; TRBD1 might be the D (6 bases). The germline gives CDR1 MNHNY, CDR2 SVGAGI (reference sequence). Trimming took 6 bases from V and 3 from J, leaving 18 bases between them. The CDR3 runs 15 residues. The DNA of the CDR3 is TGTGCCAGCAGCCTACCGGATCAGGGGAACTACGAGCAGTACTTC. Protein: CASSLPDQGNYEQYF.

The V and J genes are TRBV19 and TRBJ2-5; no clear D. The germline V gene encodes CDR1 LNHDA and CDR2 SQIVND (reference sequence). V lost 9 bases and J 7 bases, leaving 15 bases between the germline ends. This CDR3 has 12 residues. CDR3 amino acids: CASSVYEGTQYF. CDR3 in DNA: TGTGCCAGCTCTGTATACGAAGGGACCCAGTACTTC.

V and J are TRBV5-6 and TRBJ2-7; D is ambiguous. Germline lookup yields CDR1 SGHDT and CDR2 YYEEEE. Trimming took 1 base from V and 7 from J, leaving 15 bases between them. The CDR3 has 14 residues. CDR3: CASSLLGESTEQYF. Written as DNA, the CDR3 is TGTGCCAGCAGCTTGCTAGGTGAGTCTACGGAGCAGTACTTC.

The chain employs TRBV6-1 and TRBJ2-5; possibly TRBD1 for D (6 bases). V was trimmed by 4 bases and J by 3 bases, leaving 9 bases between them. Germline lookup yields CDR1 MNHNS and CDR2 SASEGT. This CDR3 region has 13 residues. The CDR3 here is CASSGTAEETQYF. CDR3 nucleotide sequence: TGTGCCAGCAGTGGGACAGCCGAAGAGACCCAGTACTTC.

The J gene is TRBJ1-1, the V gene TRBV21-1. TRBV21-1 is marked as a pseudogene. CDR3 length equals 16 residues. The CDR3 DNA reads as TGTGCCAGCAGCAAAGATCGTTGGAAAATGAACACTGAAGCTTTCTTT. Amino acids: CASSKDRWKMNTEAFF.

The sample holds a few counts of this clone. The V and J genes are TRBV10-2 and TRBJ2-1; tentative D call: TRBD2 (7 bases). This CDR3 has 14 amino acids. V shed 6 bases and J shed 9 bases, with 18 bases lying between them. The V gene's germline CDR1 is WSHSY and CDR2 SAAADI. This CDR3 reads CASRGAGAVVEQFF. The CDR3, as DNA: TGCGCCAGCAGGGGTGCGGGGGCCGTAGTTGAGCAGTTCTTC.

This clone has just a few counts. The CDR3 region is CATSRGTLTDTQYF. In DNA form, the CDR3 reads TGTGCCACCAGCAGGGGGACCCTCACAGATACGCAGTATTTT. This chain links TRBV15 with TRBJ2-3; D possibly matches TRBD1 or TRBD2 (5 bases each). The CDR3 contains 14 residues. Trimming left V 3 bases short and J 2 bases short, with 9 bases between. Germline assignment: CDR1 LNHNV and CDR2 YYDKDF (reference sequence).